The T cell receptor beta chain described here comes from a study of blood T cell repertoires in COVID-19. About the research overall: Samples of COVID-19 (acute and convalescent) were obtained from the United States, Italy and Spain. T cells, B-cell-depleted T cells, or PBMCs supplied cDNA or gDNA.

The CDR3 has 11 amino acids. V was clipped by 5 bases and J by 7 bases, with 9 bases between them. TCRdb keeps only in-frame clones here, not all; method: immunoSEQ multiplex PCR. The table has about 27,000 clones, roughly 90% seen once. The chain is built from TRBV12-3 or TRBV12-4 and TRBJ2-7, with D unresolved. The clonotype originates from a human donor in a cohort sampled during active COVID-19. The specimen was peripheral blood. The CDR3 nucleotides are TGTGCCAGCAGTCTGGCGCGGGAGCAGTACTTC. As protein: CASSLAREQYF.